The rows below give T cell receptor beta chains drawn from one sample of a study of blood T cell repertoires in COVID-19. Some clones are missing from TCRdb's copy, which holds only in-frame ones; the method was immunoSEQ multiplex PCR. The table records 120,000 or so clones, 82% of them present only once. Input material: peripheral blood. Every receptor here comes from a woman in her 70s with acute or convalescent COVID-19. The CDR3 runs from the conserved cysteine through the conserved F or W. The D gene is left open where the match is weak. The size of a clone is reported for some rows only, either as once, few or many, or as a class for expanded clones.

abundance	d_gene	j_gene	v_gene	len	CDR3nt	CDR3aa
-	-	TRBJ1-1	TRBV7-2	16	TGTGCCAGCAGCTGGCCTGGACGGTCTGGGAGCACTGAAGCTTTCTTT	CASSWPGRSGSTEAFF
-	TRBD2	TRBJ2-1	TRBV5-4	14	TGTGCCAGCAGCTTGGCGGGGGGGCCTCGAGAGCAGTTCTTC	CASSLAGGPREQFF
-	-	TRBJ1-6	TRBV7-9	16	TGTGCCAGCAGCTTAGGTGCCAGCTCCTATAATTCACCCCTCCACTTT	CASSLGASSYNSPLHF
-	TRBD1	TRBJ2-3	TRBV24-1	20	TGTGCCACCAGTCACAATTCCGACTTGGACAGGGAGTTTTTCACAGATACGCAGTATTTT	CATSHNSDLDREFFTDTQYF
-	TRBD2	TRBJ2-5	TRBV4-3	16	TGCGCCAGCAGCCTCCGACTAGCGGGGGGGCGGGAGACCCAGTACTTC	CASSLRLAGGRETQYF
-	TRBD2	TRBJ2-1	TRBV5-5	16	TGTGCCAGCAGCTGGGAGGGTAGCGGGTCATACAATGAGCAGTTCTTC	CASSWEGSGSYNEQFF
-	-	TRBJ2-3	TRBV7-2	14	TGTGCCAGCAGCTTAGTCGCCAGGTTCGATACGCAGTATTTT	CASSLVARFDTQYF
-	TRBD1	TRBJ2-1	TRBV10-3	12	TGTGCCATCAGTGCAGGGGACAGTGAGCAGTTCTTC	CAISAGDSEQFF
-	-	TRBJ1-2	TRBV5-6	15	TGTGCCAGCAGCTTGACCGTGACAGAGGCATATGGCTACACCTTC	CASSLTVTEAYGYTF
-	TRBD2	TRBJ2-3	TRBV12-5	13	TGTGCTAGTGGTTCTGGGGGGGCAGATACGCAGTATTTT	CASGSGGADTQYF
-	TRBD1	TRBJ1-4	TRBV5-1	14	TGCGCCAGCAGCTTGGCAGGGGGCCAGGAAAAACTGTTTTTT	CASSLAGGQEKLFF
-	TRBD1	TRBJ1-2	TRBV11-3	15	TGTGCCAGCAGCGCGGCGACAGGGGGGTCATATGGCTACACCTTC	CASSAATGGSYGYTF
-	-	TRBJ1-5	TRBV5-1	13	TGCGCCAGCAGCTTATCCCCCCGGCAGCCCCAGCATTTT	CASSLSPRQPQHF
-	TRBD1	TRBJ1-2	TRBV28	14	TGTGCCAGCAGTCAGGGACAGAGTAACTATGGCTACACCTTC	CASSQGQSNYGYTF
-	TRBD1	TRBJ1-3	TRBV3-1/TRBV3-2	16	TGTGCCAGCAGCGAAAGGACAGGGGGCTTTGGAAACACCATATATTTT	CASSERTGGFGNTIYF
-	-	TRBJ2-1	TRBV12-3/TRBV12-4	13	TGTGCCAGCAGCACCCGGGTTTCCGGAGAGCAGTTCTTC	CASSTRVSGEQFF
-	-	TRBJ2-1	TRBV5-1	14	TGCGCCAGCAGCGGCGGGACAGCCTACAATGAGCAGTTCTTC	CASSGGTAYNEQFF
-	TRBD1	TRBJ1-6	TRBV7-2	14	TGTGCCAGCAGCAAGTGGGGACAGAATTCACCCCTCCACTTT	CASSKWGQNSPLHF
-	-	TRBJ1-2	TRBV18	13	TGTGCCAGCTCACGAGAACAGGACTATGGCTACACCTTC	CASSREQDYGYTF
-	-	TRBJ2-2	TRBV7-2	13	TGTGCCAGCGGTTTGAGCAACACCGGGGAGCTGTTTTTT	CASGLSNTGELFF
-	-	TRBJ2-1	TRBV7-2	13	TGTGCCAGCAGCGATCCCCCGCGCGTGGAGCAGTTCTTC	CASSDPPRVEQFF
few	TRBD1	TRBJ2-2	TRBV12-3/TRBV12-4	13	TGTGCCAGCAGGGGACAGGGCGGCGGGGAGCTGTTTTTT	CASRGQGGGELFF
few	-	TRBJ1-1	TRBV19	15	TGTGCCAGTAGTATAGATGGGGGCTTGGGCACTGAAGCTTTCTTT	CASSIDGGLGTEAFF
-	-	TRBJ1-1	TRBV19	14	TGTGCCAGTAGATGGGGCCCGACGAGCACTGAAGCTTTCTTT	CASRWGPTSTEAFF
-	-	TRBJ2-5	TRBV5-6	14	TGTGCCAGCAGCTTGTTCTACAGAGAAGAGACCCAGTACTTC	CASSLFYREETQYF
-	-	TRBJ1-1	TRBV5-1	15	TGCGCCAGCAGCTTGACCCAGGGGATGAACACTGAAGCTTTCTTT	CASSLTQGMNTEAFF
once	TRBD2	TRBJ2-1	TRBV5-1	16	TGCGCCAGCAGCCTACAGCCCGGGACTAGCTCAGATGAGCAGTTCTTC	CASSLQPGTSSDEQFF
-	-	TRBJ2-2	TRBV5-1	16	TGCGCCAGCAGCTTGGAGGCGGGGGCTAACACCGGGGAGCTGTTTTTT	CASSLEAGANTGELFF
once	-	TRBJ1-1	TRBV19	15	TGTGCCAGTAGTATGTATGCGACAGGGAACACTGAAGCTTTCTTT	CASSMYATGNTEAFF
-	-	TRBJ2-4	TRBV11-3	16	TGTGCCAGCAGCTTGGATTTAGCTCTAGCCAAAAACATTCAGTACTTC	CASSLDLALAKNIQYF
-	-	TRBJ1-1	TRBV27	13	TGTGCCAGCAGTTTAGGATCGGGTACTGAAGCTTTCTTT	CASSLGSGTEAFF
-	TRBD1	TRBJ1-2	TRBV10-3	16	TGTGCCATCACCAAAGGGGACAGGTTAGCTAACTATGGCTACACCTTC	CAITKGDRLANYGYTF
-	-	TRBJ1-1	TRBV19	12	TGTGCCAGTAGTTTGGCCGGGACTGAAGCTTTCTTT	CASSLAGTEAFF
-	-	TRBJ2-4	TRBV7-2	14	TGTGCCAGCAGCTCTATAAGAGGCAAAAACATTCAGTACTTC	CASSSIRGKNIQYF
few	-	TRBJ2-1	TRBV29-1	13	TGCAGCGTTGAGTCGCAGACTAACAATGAGCAGTTCTTC	CSVESQTNNEQFF